The T cell receptor (beta chain) under discussion was sequenced for a study of CD8 T cells in ankylosing spondylitis. Study-wide points: Disease-linked clones were reportedly significantly enriched in matched ankylosing spondylitis synovial fluid. There was a TCR beta motif, made of roughly eight highly homologous variants, that appeared characteristic of ankylosing spondylitis blood.

This CDR3 has 16 amino acids. Germline-derived CDR1 and CDR2 are SGHAT and FQNNGV. V lost 0 bases and J 2 bases, leaving 11 bases between the germline ends. TCR beta libraries were made by quantitative 5'-RACE with molecular barcodes. TCRdb passed the 5' RACE reads through MiXCR, listing each CDR3 protein once. This table has about 140,000 distinct CDR3 sequences, roughly 8.3% appearing once. Regarding this clonotype: The target antigen is unknown.

The material sequenced was synovial fluid, either unsorted or a sorted T cell fraction (not recorded which). V and J are TRBV11-2 and TRBJ1-5; D gene ambiguous. The sequence came from a male donor with ankylosing spondylitis. CDR3 DNA sequence: TGTGCCAGCAGCTTAGATCGCAGTTCGGGCAATCAGCCCCAGCATTTT. It is translated as CASSLDRSSGNQPQHF.